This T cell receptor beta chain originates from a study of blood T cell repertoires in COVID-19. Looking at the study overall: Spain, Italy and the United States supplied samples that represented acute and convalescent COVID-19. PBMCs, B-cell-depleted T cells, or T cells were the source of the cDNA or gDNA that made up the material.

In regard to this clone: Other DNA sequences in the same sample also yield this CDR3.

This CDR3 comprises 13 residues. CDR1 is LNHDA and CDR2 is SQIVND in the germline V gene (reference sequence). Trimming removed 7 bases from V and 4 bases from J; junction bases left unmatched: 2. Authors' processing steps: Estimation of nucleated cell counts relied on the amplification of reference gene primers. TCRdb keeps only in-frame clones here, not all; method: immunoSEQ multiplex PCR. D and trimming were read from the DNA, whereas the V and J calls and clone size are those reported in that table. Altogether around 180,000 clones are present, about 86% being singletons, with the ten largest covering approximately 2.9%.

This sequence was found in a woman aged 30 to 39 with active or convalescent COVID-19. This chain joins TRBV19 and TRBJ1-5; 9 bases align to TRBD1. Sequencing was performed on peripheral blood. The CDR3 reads CASKDRGNQPQHF. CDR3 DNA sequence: TGTGCCAGTAAGGACAGGGGTAATCAGCCCCAGCATTTT.